The 14 T cell receptor beta chains in this list originate from one sample, sequenced in a study of blood T cell repertoires in COVID-19. Assay: immunoSEQ multiplex PCR; the TCRdb copy retains only in-frame clones and omits some. The sample records 250,000 to 300,000 clones, roughly 90% being singletons. The sequenced material came from peripheral blood. The receptor set was obtained from a woman under 40 with COVID-19, enrolled during active disease.

This clone has a single count. The chain couples TRBV3-1 (or the pseudogene TRBV3-2) to TRBJ2-7; the match to TRBD1 covers 7 bases. CDR1 and CDR2 from the germline V gene are LGHDT and YNNKEL (reference sequence). The V segment lost 4 bases and the J segment 0 bases; nucleotides outside the gene matches: 3. This CDR3 is built from 14 residues. CDR3 bases: TGTGCCAGCAGCCCCGGGACAGTCTCCTACGAGCAGTACTTC. Its protein product is CASSPGTVSYEQYF.

The chain carries TRBV5-1 and TRBJ2-3, with 10 bases that match TRBD2. The V segment lost 0 bases and the J segment 6 bases; nucleotides outside the gene matches: 13. The CDR3 runs to 18 residues. The germline V gene has CDR1 SGHRS and CDR2 YFSETQ. The DNA of the CDR3 is TGCGCCAGCAGCTTGGCGGGCCTACTAGCGGGGTCCTCGGATACGCAGTATTTT. Translated: CASSLAGLLAGSSDTQYF.

CDR3 amino acids: CASSPSSHEQYF. Here the CDR3 DNA reads TGTGCCAGCTCACCATCAAGCCACGAGCAGTACTTC. J is TRBJ2-7 and V is TRBV18, with D hard to call. The CDR3 totals 12 residues. The germline CDR1 and CDR2 sequences are KGHSH and LQKENI. Trimming stripped 2 bases from V and 5 bases from J, with 7 bases between.

The chain is built from TRBV4-1 and TRBJ1-2; possibly TRBD1 for D (5 bases). CDR3 length: 12 amino acids. Deletions cut 4 bases from V and 6 bases from J, with 9 bases between. Germline V gives CDR1 MGHRA, CDR2 YSYEKL. The CDR3 spells CASSRGTDGYTF. Here the CDR3 DNA reads TGCGCCAGCAGCCGCGGGACGGATGGCTACACCTTC.

The chain is built from TRBV5-4 and TRBJ2-2, with 7 bases that match TRBD2. The germline gives CDR1 SGHNT, CDR2 YYREEE (reference sequence). With 0 bases clipped from V and 4 bases from J, the junction kept 6 bases outside the gene matches. The CDR3 extends over 16 amino acids. The CDR3 is CASSLDAGAGTGELFF. Here the CDR3 DNA reads TGTGCCAGCAGCTTGGATGCGGGAGCGGGCACCGGGGAGCTGTTTTTT. Looking up the rest from reference TRBV5-4 and TRBJ2-2 gives the full variable domain: ETGVTQSPTHLIKTRGQQVTLRCSSQSGHNTVSWYQQALGQGPQFIFQYYREEENGRGNFPPRFSGLQFPNYSSELNVNALELDDSALYLCASSLDAGAGTGELFFGEGSRLTVL.

This clone showed up just a few times. The chain couples TRBV5-1 to TRBJ1-2; D remains unclear. V gave up 0 bases and J gave up 8 bases, with 11 bases separating them. The CDR3 runs 13 residues. The germline V gene encodes CDR1 SGHRS and CDR2 YFSETQ. CDR3 sequence: CASSLEATGGYTF. Here the CDR3 DNA reads TGCGCCAGCAGCTTGGAAGCCACGGGGGGCTACACCTTC.

The DNA of the CDR3 is TGCGCCAGCAGCCAAGAGGGTGGGCAGGGTAATCAGCCCCAGCATTTT. The encoded protein is CASSQEGGQGNQPQHF. V usage is TRBV4-1 and J usage is TRBJ1-5, with D maybe TRBD1 (5 bases). The germline V gene encodes CDR1 MGHRA and CDR2 YSYEKL. The V end was cut by 0 bases, the J end by 4 bases, with 13 bases between. This CDR3 comprises 16 residues.

This clone was seen once. This chain joins TRBV7-2 and TRBJ1-1; a weak D match, TRBD1 (6 bases). CDR3 size: 16 residues. The V and J ends lost 5 bases and 2 bases respectively, with 18 bases between them. Germline CDR1 is SGHTA and CDR2 is FQGNSA. The CDR3 protein is CASSRNGRGVNTEAFF. The CDR3 bases are TGTGCCAGCAGCCGCAACGGCAGGGGAGTAAACACTGAAGCTTTCTTT.

The chain is built from TRBV24-1 and TRBJ2-3; D is possibly TRBD1 (5 bases). CDR3 size: 13 residues. Germline loops: CDR1 KGHDR, CDR2 SFDVKD. V lost 3 bases and J lost 6, with 9 bases in between. This chain's CDR3 is CATSDARDDTQYF. In nucleotides, the CDR3 is TGTGCCACCAGTGATGCCAGGGATGATACGCAGTATTTT.

The chain employs TRBV21-1 and TRBJ1-5; TRBD1, the D gene given by the table, was not confirmed from the DNA. TRBV21-1 has pseudogene status. CDR3 length: 17 amino acids. In nucleotides, the CDR3 is TGTGCCAGCAATTCCTCCCAAGGGACATATAGCAATCAGCCCCAGCATTTT. This gives the protein CASNSSQGTYSNQPQHF.

V and J are TRBV5-1 and TRBJ1-4, with 9 bases matching TRBD1. This CDR3 spans 14 amino acids. Looked up from germline, CDR1 is SGHRS and CDR2 is YFSETQ. Trimming at V came to 2 bases and at J to 5 bases, leaving 1 base not matched to a gene. The CDR3 DNA reads TGCGCCAGCAGCTTCGGACAGGGGAATGAAAAACTGTTTTTT. It codes for CASSFGQGNEKLFF. Filled out from reference TRBV5-1 and TRBJ1-4, the complete variable domain reads KAGVTQTPRYLIKTRGQQVTLSCSPISGHRSVSWYQQTPGQGLQFLFEYFSETQRNKGNFPGRFSGRQFSNSRSEMNVSTLELGDSALYLCASSFGQGNEKLFFGSGTQLSVL.

As concerns this clone: This specimen includes other DNA sequences encoding the same CDR3. The chain is built from TRBV21-1 and TRBJ2-3; whether TRBD1, the table's D call, matches the DNA was not checked. TRBV21-1 is described as a pseudogene. The CDR3 is made up of 15 amino acids. The CDR3 spells CASSKQGAYTDTQYF. In DNA, the CDR3 is TGTGCCAGCAGCAAACAAGGGGCATACACAGATACGCAGTATTTT.

The V and J genes are TRBV11-1 and TRBJ1-3; D remains unclear. The V gene lost 3 bases and the J gene lost 4 bases, with 7 bases spanning the gap. From germline, CDR1 is SGHAT and CDR2 FQDESV (reference sequence). The CDR3 has 13 residues. DNA of the CDR3: TGTGCCAGCAGCTTCGTAGAGGGAAACACCATATATTTT. This translates into CASSFVEGNTIYF.

V is TRBV15 and J is TRBJ2-2; D is unclear. This CDR3 region has 14 residues. Between the trimmed V and J ends, which lost 1 base and 6 bases, there was a span of 9 bases. Per the germline V gene, CDR1 is LNHNV and CDR2 is YYDKDF (reference sequence). The CDR3 loop is CATSRVPGAGELFF. CDR3 nucleotides: TGTGCCACCAGCAGAGTTCCCGGAGCCGGGGAGCTGTTTTTT.